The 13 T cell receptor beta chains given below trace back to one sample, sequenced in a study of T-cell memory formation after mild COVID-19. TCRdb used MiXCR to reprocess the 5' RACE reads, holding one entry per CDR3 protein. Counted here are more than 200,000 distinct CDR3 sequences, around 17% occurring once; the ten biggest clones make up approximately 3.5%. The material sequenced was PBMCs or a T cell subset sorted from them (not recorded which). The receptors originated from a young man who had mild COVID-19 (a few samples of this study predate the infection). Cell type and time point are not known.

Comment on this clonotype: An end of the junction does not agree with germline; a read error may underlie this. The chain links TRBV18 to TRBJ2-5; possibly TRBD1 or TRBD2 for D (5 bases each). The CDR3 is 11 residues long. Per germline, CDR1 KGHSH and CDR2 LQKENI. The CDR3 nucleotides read TGTGCCAGCTCGGGGGAAGAGGCCCAGTACTTC. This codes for CASSGEEAQYF.

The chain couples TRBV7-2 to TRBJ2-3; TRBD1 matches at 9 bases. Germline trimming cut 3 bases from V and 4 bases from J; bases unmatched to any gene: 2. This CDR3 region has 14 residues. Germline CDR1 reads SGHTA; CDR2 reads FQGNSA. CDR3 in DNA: TGTGCCAGCAGCTTTACAGGGGGCTCAGATACGCAGTATTTT. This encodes CASSFTGGSDTQYF.

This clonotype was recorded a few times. In DNA form, the CDR3 reads TGTGCCAGCAGCTTTCAGGGAGAGGGATACGAGCAGTACTTC. Its translation is CASSFQGEGYEQYF. The J gene is TRBJ2-7, the V gene TRBV5-6; TRBD1 or TRBD2 may be the D gene (5 bases each). Germline V gene sequence: CDR1 SGHDT, CDR2 YYEEEE. Trimming removed 2 bases from V and 4 bases from J, with 13 bases in between. The CDR3 totals 14 residues.

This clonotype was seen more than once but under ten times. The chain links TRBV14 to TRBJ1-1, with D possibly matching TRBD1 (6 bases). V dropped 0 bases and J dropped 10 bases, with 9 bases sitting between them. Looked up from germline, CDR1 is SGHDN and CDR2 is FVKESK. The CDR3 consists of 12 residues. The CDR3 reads CASSQDQGGAFF. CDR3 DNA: TGTGCCAGCAGCCAAGATCAAGGGGGAGCTTTCTTT.

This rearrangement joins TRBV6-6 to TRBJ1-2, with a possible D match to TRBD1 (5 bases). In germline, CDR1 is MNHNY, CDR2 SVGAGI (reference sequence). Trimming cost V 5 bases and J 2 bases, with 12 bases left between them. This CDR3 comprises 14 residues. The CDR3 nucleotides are TGTGCCAGCAGTCGTACCGGGGGGAACTATGGCTACACCTTC. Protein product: CASSRTGGNYGYTF.

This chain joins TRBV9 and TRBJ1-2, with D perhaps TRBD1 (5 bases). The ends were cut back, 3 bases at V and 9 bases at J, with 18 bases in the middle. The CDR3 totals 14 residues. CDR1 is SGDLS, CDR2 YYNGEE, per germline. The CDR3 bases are TGTGCCAGCAGCGCTTCCTCCGGGGCCTTTAGCTACACCTTC. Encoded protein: CASSASSGAFSYTF.

This chain's CDR3 is CASSVEGGYNSPLHF. The CDR3 nucleotides read TGTGCCAGCAGCGTAGAAGGGGGCTATAATTCACCCCTCCACTTT. J is TRBJ1-6 and V is TRBV9, with D perhaps matching TRBD1 (6 bases). Germline lookup yields CDR1 SGDLS and CDR2 YYNGEE. There are 15 residues in the CDR3. Trimming pared 0 bases from V and 3 bases from J, leaving 7 bases between. Full variable domain (missing parts from reference TRBV9 and TRBJ1-6): DSGVTQTPKHLITATGQRVTLRCSPRSGDLSVYWYQQSLDQGLQFLIQYYNGEERAKGNILERFSAQQFPDLHSELNLSSLELGDSALYFCASSVEGGYNSPLHFGNGTRLTVT.

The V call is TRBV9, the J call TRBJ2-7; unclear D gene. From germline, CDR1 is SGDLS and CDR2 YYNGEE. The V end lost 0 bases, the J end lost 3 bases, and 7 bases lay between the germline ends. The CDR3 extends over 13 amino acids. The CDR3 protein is CASSVEPDYEQYF. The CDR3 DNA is TGTGCCAGCAGCGTAGAACCAGACTACGAGCAGTACTTC.

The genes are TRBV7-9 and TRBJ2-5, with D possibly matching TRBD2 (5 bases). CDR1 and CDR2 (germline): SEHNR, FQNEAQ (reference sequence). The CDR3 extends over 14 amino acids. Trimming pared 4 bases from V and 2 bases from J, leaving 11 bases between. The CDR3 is CASSSERVQETQYF. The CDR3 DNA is TGTGCCAGCAGCTCGGAGAGGGTGCAAGAGACCCAGTACTTC.

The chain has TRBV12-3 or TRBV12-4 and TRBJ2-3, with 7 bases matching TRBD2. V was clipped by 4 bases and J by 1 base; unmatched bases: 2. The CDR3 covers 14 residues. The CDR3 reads CASSSAGGTDTQYF. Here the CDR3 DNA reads TGTGCCAGCAGTTCCGCGGGGGGCACAGATACGCAGTATTTT.

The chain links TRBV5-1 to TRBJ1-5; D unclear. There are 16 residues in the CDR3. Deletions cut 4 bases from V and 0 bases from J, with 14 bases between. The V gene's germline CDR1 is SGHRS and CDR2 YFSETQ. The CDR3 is CASSPHGLDSNQPQHF. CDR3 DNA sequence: TGCGCCAGCAGCCCCCACGGACTCGATAGCAATCAGCCCCAGCATTTT.

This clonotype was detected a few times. The CDR3 here is CASSGGGAGHNEQFF. In DNA, the CDR3 is TGTGCCAGCAGCGGCGGGGGGGCCGGCCACAATGAGCAGTTCTTC. J is TRBJ2-1 and V is TRBV5-4; 9 nucleotides match TRBD2. Per germline, CDR1 SGHNT and CDR2 YYREEE (reference sequence). The CDR3 sequence is 15 residues long. V shed 4 bases, J shed 5 bases, and the junction held 7 bases outside the gene matches.

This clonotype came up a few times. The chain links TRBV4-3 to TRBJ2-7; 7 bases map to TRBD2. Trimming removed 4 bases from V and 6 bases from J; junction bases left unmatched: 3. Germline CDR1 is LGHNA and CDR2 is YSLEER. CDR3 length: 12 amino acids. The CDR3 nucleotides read TGCGCCAGCAGCCGGTCGGGGGGCGAGCAGTACTTC. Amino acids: CASSRSGGEQYF.